This TCR beta chain was sequenced for a study of blood T cell repertoires in COVID-19. Produced via immunoSEQ multiplex PCR; TCRdb's table is partial and in-frame only. The sample includes about 200,000 clones, around 92% of them seen just once. This clone was found a few times. Germline CDR1 GTSNPN, CDR2 SVGIG (reference sequence). V gave up 5 bases and J gave up 0 bases; unmatched junction bases: 10. CDR3 size: 17 residues. Sequencing was performed on PBMCs or T cells enriched from blood (not recorded which). The clonotype comes from a young woman who had recovered from COVID-19. J is TRBJ1-5 and V is TRBV30, with 10 bases identical to TRBD1. CDR3 in DNA: TGTGCCTGGTCCCGGGACAGGGGCTTTAATAGCAATCAGCCCCAGCATTTT. Protein product: CAWSRDRGFNSNQPQHF.